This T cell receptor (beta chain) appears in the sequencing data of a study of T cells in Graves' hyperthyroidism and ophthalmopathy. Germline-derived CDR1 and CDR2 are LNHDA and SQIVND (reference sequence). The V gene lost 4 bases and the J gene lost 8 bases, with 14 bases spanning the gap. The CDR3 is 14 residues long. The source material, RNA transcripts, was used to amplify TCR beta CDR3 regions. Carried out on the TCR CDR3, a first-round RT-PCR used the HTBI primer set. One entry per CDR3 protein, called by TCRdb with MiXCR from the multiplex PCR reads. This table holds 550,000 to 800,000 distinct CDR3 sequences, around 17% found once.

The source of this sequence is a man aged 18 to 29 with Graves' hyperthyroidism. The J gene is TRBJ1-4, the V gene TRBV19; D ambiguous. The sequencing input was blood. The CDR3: CASSTSPESEKLFF. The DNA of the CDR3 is TGTGCCAGTAGTACCAGTCCCGAGTCGGAAAAACTGTTTTTT.